The T cell receptor (beta chain) described here comes from a study of T-cell memory formation after mild COVID-19. CDR1 is SGHTA and CDR2 is FQGNSA in the germline V gene. With 5 bases clipped from V and 6 bases from J, the junction kept 10 bases outside the gene matches. CDR3 length equals 15 residues. One entry per CDR3 protein, called by TCRdb with MiXCR from the 5' RACE reads. Of about half a million distinct CDR3 sequences in the sample, 15% to 20% were seen once. Sequenced material: PBMCs or a T cell subset sorted from them (not recorded which). The V and J genes are TRBV7-2 and TRBJ2-3; 8 bases align to TRBD2. The TCR comes from an adult woman who had mild COVID-19 (a few samples of this study predate the infection). Cell type and time point are not known. CDR3 sequence (DNA): TGTGCCAGCAGCCCGAAGCGGGAGTGGGGGGATACGCAGTATTTT. Protein sequence: CASSPKREWGDTQYF.